These T cell receptor beta chains were read from a single sample in a study of T cell repertoires in cytomegalovirus infection. Their cognate antigens are unknown. TCRdb passed the reads through MiXCR, listing each CDR3 protein once. The repertoire holds hundreds of thousands of distinct CDR3 sequences, approximately 30% seen once, with 12% in the top ten. The sequenced sample was cultured CD8+ T cells from PBMCs, obtained from culture after CMV antigen stimulation. These receptors were collected from a human donor in good health (CMV status not recorded). Some clones in this sample may be carry-over from other donors' samples. CDR3s include the opening cysteine and the closing phenylalanine or tryptophan. A D gene is named only where the DNA matches it firmly.

.,TRBV7-6,TRBJ2-3,CASSLRSDTQYF
.,TRBV27,TRBJ2-2,CASSGRTGGELFF
.,TRBV20-1,TRBJ1-4,CSARGGRDKVYEKLFF
.,TRBV15,TRBJ1-5,CATSTLMTEPPFPQHF
.,TRBV7-9,TRBJ2-3,CASSLALQGTDTQYF
.,TRBV20-1,TRBJ2-1,CSLPPRGGPYNEQFF
.,TRBV7-6,TRBJ2-1,CASSLAPLDFYNEQFF
.,TRBV12-3/TRBV12-4,TRBJ2-7,CASSRSGEQYF
.,TRBV15,TRBJ2-7,CATSRDPPLVYEQYF
.,TRBV29-1,TRBJ2-6,CSVDVRGPDYSGANVLTF
.,TRBV6-6,TRBJ2-7,CASNWDIAYEQYF
.,TRBV4-1,TRBJ2-7,CASSQGPGGQDEYEQYF
.,TRBV6-5,TRBJ1-6,CASSYRKDSPLHF
TRBD2,TRBV7-3,TRBJ2-3,CASSFLAGLADTQYF
TRBD1,TRBV20-1,TRBJ1-3,CSALDRELVLGGNTIYF
.,TRBV7-9,TRBJ1-3,CASTPGSSPGNTIYF
TRBD2,TRBV6-6,TRBJ2-7,CASSYGTSGYYEQYF
.,TRBV6-6,TRBJ1-3,CASSYSDGNTIYF
.,TRBV5-5,TRBJ2-5,CASSWGDEETQYF
.,TRBV12-3/TRBV12-4,TRBJ2-5,CASSFWRSQETQYF
.,TRBV4-3,TRBJ2-3,CASSPKGPRGTDTQYF
.,TRBV13,TRBJ1-3,CASSLEYNSGNTIYF
TRBD1,TRBV19,TRBJ1-5,CASSQGARNQPQHF
.,TRBV7-9,TRBJ2-1,CASSWPLEDEQFF
.,TRBV12-3/TRBV12-4,TRBJ2-3,CASNFGWGGSVGTDTQYF
TRBD1,TRBV18,TRBJ1-1,CASSPPPGQGELAFF
.,TRBV19,TRBJ1-5,CASSIPHRAQPQHF
.,TRBV11-2,TRBJ2-1,CASSPRARLEEQFF
.,TRBV7-6,TRBJ2-2,CASSEPGELFF
.,TRBV4-1,TRBJ1-2,CASSQGPADGYTF
.,TRBV12-3/TRBV12-4,TRBJ1-1,CASSPRGEQAFF
.,TRBV6-5,TRBJ1-5,CASSSDRRNQPQHF
TRBD2,TRBV4-1,TRBJ2-2,CASSHGAGGRVGELFF
TRBD1,TRBV10-1,TRBJ2-5,CASSGQGSVQTQYF
.,TRBV19,TRBJ1-2,CASSIGTENYGYTF
.,TRBV2,TRBJ1-1,CASSEAGRVAEAFF
.,TRBV11-2,TRBJ2-7,CASSLLGVGSSYEQYF
.,TRBV7-6,TRBJ1-1,CASSKTRTALEVFFF
TRBD1,TRBV6-6,TRBJ2-3,CASSYSSTGAGTDTQYF
TRBD1,TRBV10-3,TRBJ1-6,CAISESFGTGEGSPLHF
.,TRBV4-2,TRBJ1-2,CASSPAGLRNYGYTF
TRBD2,TRBV9,TRBJ2-3,CASSSHTGTNTDTQYF
.,TRBV6-2/TRBV6-3,TRBJ2-6,CASQPYGISGANVLTF
.,TRBV4-1,TRBJ2-1,CASSHPGKGEQFF
.,TRBV7-8,TRBJ2-2,CASSGQFTGELFF
.,TRBV19,TRBJ1-1,CASSQHPGRLNTEAFF
.,TRBV12-3/TRBV12-4,TRBJ2-1,CASSTLPGLVYNEQFF
.,TRBV12-3/TRBV12-4,TRBJ2-5,CASSLVGLAQETQYF
TRBD2,TRBV7-4,TRBJ2-5,CASSEAGGVEETQYF
TRBD1,TRBV4-1,TRBJ2-7,CASSQGTGVAYEQYF
TRBD1,TRBV27,TRBJ1-2,CASSLGQGAWSGYTF
TRBD1,TRBV20-1,TRBJ2-4,CSARELRDRSLTIAKNIQYF
.,TRBV4-1,TRBJ2-7,CASSQDQGLSYEQYF
.,TRBV6-6,TRBJ1-6,CASSYRKAESPLHF